This T cell receptor beta chain was captured by sequencing in a study of cytomegalovirus exposure and HLA in healthy donors. Study-wide results and limits: The finding came from a later analysis; first-cohort TCR clusters tended to co-occur in the roughly 120 validation repertoires. Whilst most TCR sequences proved rare, a subset of public TCRs occurred across many donors.

About this clone: Antigen unknown.

The donors were members of the validation cohort, which comprised about 120 subjects and was separate from the first cohort of around 700 subjects. Using immunoSEQ multiplex PCR, the repertoire was profiled, and TCRdb retains in-frame clones only, with some absent. The sample holds around 400,000 clones, just over 85% seen once. Per germline, CDR1 WSHSY and CDR2 SAAADI. The CDR3 runs 14 residues. V was pared by 9 bases and J by 9 bases, with 10 bases of the junction left unmatched. The clonotype originates from a woman between 18 and 29 years old in good health and CMV-seronegative. Material: PBMCs. The chain has TRBV10-2 and TRBJ2-2; 10 bases are a match to TRBD2. CDR3 in amino acids: CASLSGGAERELFF. The CDR3 DNA reads as TGCGCCAGTTTGAGCGGGGGGGCCGAAAGGGAGCTGTTTTTT.